This TCR beta chain was recorded in a study of T cells after posttransplantation cyclophosphamide. Study-wide points: TRB clonality was highly associated with recipient CMV seropositivity and reactivation. TRB overlap between skin or GI tissue T cells and blood was limited. Later blood repertoires were often dominated by clones from the donor CD8+ memory compartment.

Data came from immunoSEQ multiplex PCR; TCRdb stores just in-frame clones and leaves some out. In the table there are some 1,900 clones, 90% to 95% of which are singletons. CDR3 size: 13 residues. Trimming pared 6 bases from V and 7 bases from J, leaving 15 bases between. Germline lookup yields CDR1 SGHAT and CDR2 FQNNGV. Turning to this clone: No antigen is known for it.

The chain has TRBV11-2 and TRBJ1-1; D perhaps matches TRBD1 (5 bases). The receptor was isolated from a woman between 45 and 60 years old in good health and a related stem cell transplant donor. The sample comprised CD4+ T cells sorted from bone marrow. The CDR3 bases are TGTGCCAGCAGTGTCGTCGGGGGGATTGAAGCTTTCTTT. This sequence encodes CASSVVGGIEAFF.